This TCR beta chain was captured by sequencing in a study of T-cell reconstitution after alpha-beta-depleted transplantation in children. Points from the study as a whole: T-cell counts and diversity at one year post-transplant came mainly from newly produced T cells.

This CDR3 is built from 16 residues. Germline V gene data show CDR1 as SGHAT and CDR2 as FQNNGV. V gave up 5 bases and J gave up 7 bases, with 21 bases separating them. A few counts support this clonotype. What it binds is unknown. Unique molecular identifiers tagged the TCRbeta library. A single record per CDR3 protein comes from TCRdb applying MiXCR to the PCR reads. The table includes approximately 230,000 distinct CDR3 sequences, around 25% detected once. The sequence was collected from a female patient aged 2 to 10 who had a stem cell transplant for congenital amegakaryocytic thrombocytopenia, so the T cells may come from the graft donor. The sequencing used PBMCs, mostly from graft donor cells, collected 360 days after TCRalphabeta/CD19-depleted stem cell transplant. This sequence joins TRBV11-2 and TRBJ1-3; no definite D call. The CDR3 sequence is CASSALKTGLGNTIYF. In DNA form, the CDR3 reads TGTGCCAGCAGCGCACTTAAGACCGGGTTAGGGAACACCATATATTTT.